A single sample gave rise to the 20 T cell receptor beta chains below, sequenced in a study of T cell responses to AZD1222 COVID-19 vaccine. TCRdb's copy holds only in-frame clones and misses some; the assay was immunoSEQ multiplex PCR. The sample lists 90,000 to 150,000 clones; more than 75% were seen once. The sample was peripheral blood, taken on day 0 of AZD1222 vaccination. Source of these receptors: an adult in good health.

CDR3 amino acids: CASSPVRAGQGARDTQYF. CDR3 DNA: TGTGCCAGCAGCCCAGTTAGAGCCGGACAGGGGGCGCGGGATACGCAGTATTTT. This chain links TRBV7-2 with TRBJ2-3; 11 positions agree with TRBD1. The CDR3 covers 18 residues. V was clipped by 5 bases and J by 6 bases; unmatched bases: 16. The V gene's germline CDR1 is SGHTA and CDR2 FQGNSA.

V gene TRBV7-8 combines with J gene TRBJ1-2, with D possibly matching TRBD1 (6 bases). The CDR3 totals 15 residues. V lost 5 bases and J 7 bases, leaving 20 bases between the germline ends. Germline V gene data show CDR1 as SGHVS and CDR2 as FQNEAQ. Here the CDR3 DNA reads TGTGCCAGCAGCGGAGCCGGGACACGCATGTCTGGCTACACCTTC. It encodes CASSGAGTRMSGYTF.

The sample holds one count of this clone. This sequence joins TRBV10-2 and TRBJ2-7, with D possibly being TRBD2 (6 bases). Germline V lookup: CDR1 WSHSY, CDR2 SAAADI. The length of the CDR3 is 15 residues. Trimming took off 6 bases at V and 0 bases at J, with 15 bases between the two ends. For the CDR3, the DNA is TGCGCCAGCAGCCACTCGGACGGGAGCTCCTACGAGCAGTACTTC. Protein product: CASSHSDGSSYEQYF.

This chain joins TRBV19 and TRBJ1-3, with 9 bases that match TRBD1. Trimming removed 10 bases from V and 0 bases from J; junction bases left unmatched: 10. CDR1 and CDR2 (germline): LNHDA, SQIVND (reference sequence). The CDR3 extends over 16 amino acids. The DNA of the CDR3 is TGTGCCACAACCCCGGGACAGGGTTTCTCTGGAAACACCATATATTTT. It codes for CATTPGQGFSGNTIYF.

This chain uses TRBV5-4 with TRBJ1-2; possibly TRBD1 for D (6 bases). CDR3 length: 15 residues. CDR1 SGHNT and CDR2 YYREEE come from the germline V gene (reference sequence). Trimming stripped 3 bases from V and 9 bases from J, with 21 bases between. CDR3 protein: CASSSPRAGARSYTF. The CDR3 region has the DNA TGTGCCAGCAGCTCTCCTCGTGCAGGGGCCCGGAGCTACACCTTC.

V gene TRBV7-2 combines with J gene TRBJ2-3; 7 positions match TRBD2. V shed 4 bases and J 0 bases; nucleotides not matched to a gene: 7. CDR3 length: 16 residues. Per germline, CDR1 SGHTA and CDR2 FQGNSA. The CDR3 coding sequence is TGTGCCAGCAGCTCGAGACTAGCCCCTAGCACAGATACGCAGTATTTT. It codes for CASSSRLAPSTDTQYF. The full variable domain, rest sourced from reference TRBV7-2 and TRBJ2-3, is GAGVSQSPSNKVTEKGKDVELRCDPISGHTALYWYRQSLGQGLEFLIYFQGNSAPDKSGLPSDRFSAERTGGSVSTLTIQRTQQEDSAVYLCASSSRLAPSTDTQYFGPGTRLTVL.

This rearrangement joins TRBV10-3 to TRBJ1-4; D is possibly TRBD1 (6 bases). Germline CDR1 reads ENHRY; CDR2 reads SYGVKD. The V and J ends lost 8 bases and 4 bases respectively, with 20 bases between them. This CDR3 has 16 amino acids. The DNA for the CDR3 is TGTGCCATCTCTCCCACCGGGGGCAGAAATAATGAAAAACTGTTTTTT. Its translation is CAISPTGGRNNEKLFF.

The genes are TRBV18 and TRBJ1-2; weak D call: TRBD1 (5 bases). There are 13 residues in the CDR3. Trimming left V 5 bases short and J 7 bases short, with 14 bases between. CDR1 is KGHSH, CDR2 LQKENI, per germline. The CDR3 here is CASSGQGWSGYTF. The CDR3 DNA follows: TGTGCCAGCTCAGGCCAGGGATGGAGTGGCTACACCTTC.

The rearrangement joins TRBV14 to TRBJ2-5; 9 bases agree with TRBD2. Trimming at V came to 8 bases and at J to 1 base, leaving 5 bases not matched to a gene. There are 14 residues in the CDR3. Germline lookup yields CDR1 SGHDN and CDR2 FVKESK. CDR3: CASRLAGTQETQYF. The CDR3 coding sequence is TGTGCCAGCCGGCTAGCGGGGACCCAAGAGACCCAGTACTTC.

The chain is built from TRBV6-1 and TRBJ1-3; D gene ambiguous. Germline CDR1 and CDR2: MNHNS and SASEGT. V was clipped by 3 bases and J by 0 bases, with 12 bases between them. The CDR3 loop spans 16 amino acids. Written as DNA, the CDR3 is TGTGCCAGCAGTGAGAGCCAAGGAATCTCTGGAAACACCATATATTTT. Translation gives CASSESQGISGNTIYF.

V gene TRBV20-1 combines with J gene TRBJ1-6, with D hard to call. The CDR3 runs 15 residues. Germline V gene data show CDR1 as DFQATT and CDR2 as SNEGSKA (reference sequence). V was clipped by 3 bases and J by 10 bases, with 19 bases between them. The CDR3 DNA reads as TGCAGTGCTAGTTTAGTAAGGGTGCCGAGGTCACCCCTCCACTTT. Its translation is CSASLVRVPRSPLHF.

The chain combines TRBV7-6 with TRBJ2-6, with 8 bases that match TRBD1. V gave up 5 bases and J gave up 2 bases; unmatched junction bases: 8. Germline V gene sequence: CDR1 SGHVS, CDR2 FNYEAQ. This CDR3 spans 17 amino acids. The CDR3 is CASSPDRGGAGANVLTF. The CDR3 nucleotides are TGTGCCAGCAGCCCCGACAGGGGAGGCGCTGGGGCCAACGTCCTGACTTTC.

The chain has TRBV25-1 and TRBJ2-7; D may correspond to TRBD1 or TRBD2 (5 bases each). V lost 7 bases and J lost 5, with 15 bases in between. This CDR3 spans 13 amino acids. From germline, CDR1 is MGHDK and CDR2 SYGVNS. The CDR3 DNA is TGTGCCAGCAATCTTTGGGGGTACGACGAGCAGTACTTC. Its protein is CASNLWGYDEQYF.

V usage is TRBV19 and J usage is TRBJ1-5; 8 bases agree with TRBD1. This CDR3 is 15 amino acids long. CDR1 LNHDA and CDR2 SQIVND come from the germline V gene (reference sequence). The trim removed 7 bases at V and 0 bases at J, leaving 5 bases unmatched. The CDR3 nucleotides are TGTGCCAGTACAACAGGGGGGATTAGCAATCAGCCCCAGCATTTT. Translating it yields CASTTGGISNQPQHF.

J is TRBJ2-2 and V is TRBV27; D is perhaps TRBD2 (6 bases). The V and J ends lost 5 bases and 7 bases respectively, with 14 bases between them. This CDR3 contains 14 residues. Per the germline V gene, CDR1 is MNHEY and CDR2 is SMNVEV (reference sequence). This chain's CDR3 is CASSRRTRDGELFF. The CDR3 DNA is TGTGCCAGCAGTCGTAGGACGCGGGACGGGGAGCTGTTTTTT.

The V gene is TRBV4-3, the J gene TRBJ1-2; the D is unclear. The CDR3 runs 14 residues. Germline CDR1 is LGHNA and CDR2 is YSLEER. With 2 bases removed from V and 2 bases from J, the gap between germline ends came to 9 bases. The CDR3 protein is CASSQTRLNYGYTF. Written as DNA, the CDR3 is TGCGCCAGCAGCCAAACGAGGTTAAACTATGGCTACACCTTC.

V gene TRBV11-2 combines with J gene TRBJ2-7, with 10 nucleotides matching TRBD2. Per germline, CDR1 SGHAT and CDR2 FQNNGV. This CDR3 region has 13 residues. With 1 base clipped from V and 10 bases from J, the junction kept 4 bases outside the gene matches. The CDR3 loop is CASSLVLAGPQYF. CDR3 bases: TGTGCCAGCAGCTTAGTACTAGCGGGGCCCCAGTACTTC.

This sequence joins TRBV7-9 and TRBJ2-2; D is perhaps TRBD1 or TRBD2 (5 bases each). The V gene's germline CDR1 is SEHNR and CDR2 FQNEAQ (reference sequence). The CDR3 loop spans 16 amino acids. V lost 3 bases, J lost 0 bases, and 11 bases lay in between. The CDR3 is CASSLVGTANTGELFF. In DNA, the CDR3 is TGTGCCAGCAGCTTGGTAGGGACCGCGAACACCGGGGAGCTGTTTTTT.

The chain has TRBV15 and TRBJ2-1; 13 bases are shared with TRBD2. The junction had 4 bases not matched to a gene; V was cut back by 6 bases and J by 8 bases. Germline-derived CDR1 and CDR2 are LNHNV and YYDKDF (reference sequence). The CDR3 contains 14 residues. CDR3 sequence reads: CATRLAGGPYEQFF. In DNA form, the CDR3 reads TGTGCCACCAGACTAGCGGGAGGGCCTTATGAGCAGTTCTTC.

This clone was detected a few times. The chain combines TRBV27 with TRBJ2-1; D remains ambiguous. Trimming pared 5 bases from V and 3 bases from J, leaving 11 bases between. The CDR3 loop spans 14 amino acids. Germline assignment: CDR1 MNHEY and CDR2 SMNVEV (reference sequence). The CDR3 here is CASSPLGSYNEQFF. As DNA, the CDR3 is TGTGCCAGCAGTCCACTGGGTAGCTACAATGAGCAGTTCTTC.